The 14 T cell receptor beta chains in this list originate from one sample, sequenced in a study of CD8+CD57+ T cells in acquired aplastic anemia. Researchers used genomic DNA as the template to profile TCR beta VDJ and CDR3. TCRdb ran MiXCR on the reads and lists one entry per CDR3 protein. The table lists just over 450,000 distinct CDR3 sequences, under 40% of them singletons. Patients selected for sequencing had displayed CD8+CD57+ cell expansion by flow cytometry. The sequencing input was sorted CD4+, CD8+, or CD8+CD57+ T cells (not recorded which) from PBMCs. The receptors were sampled from a human donor with aplastic anemia.

Written as DNA, the CDR3 is TGTGCCAGCAGCCGGAACAGGGATCCACTTAGCACAGATACGCAGTATTTT. It codes for CASSRNRDPLSTDTQYF. The chain has TRBV14 and TRBJ2-3; possibly TRBD1 for D (6 bases). V was shortened by 4 bases and J by 0 bases, with 17 bases between the two germline ends. CDR1 SGHDN and CDR2 FVKESK come from the germline V gene. The CDR3 covers 17 residues.

J is TRBJ2-1 and V is TRBV7-2, with D perhaps TRBD2 (6 bases). CDR1 SGHTA and CDR2 FQGNSA come from the germline V gene. There are 16 residues in the CDR3. V was cut by 5 bases and J by 4 bases, with 18 bases left in between. The CDR3 loop is CASSTNRASVYNEQFF. CDR3 nucleotide sequence: TGTGCCAGCAGCACAAACCGGGCTAGCGTTTACAATGAGCAGTTCTTC.

The V gene is TRBV10-1, the J gene TRBJ1-1; perhaps TRBD1 as D (6 bases). This CDR3 has 12 amino acids. CDR1 is WNHNN, CDR2 SYGVQD, per germline (reference sequence). V gave up 3 bases and J gave up 11 bases, with 13 bases separating them. The CDR3 DNA sequence: TGCGCCAGCAGTGACAACAGGGTACCGGCTTTCTTT. Its protein is CASSDNRVPAFF.

For the CDR3, the DNA is TGTGCCAGCAGCTTTCGTACTAGCGGCGGGGAGACCCAGTACTTC. Protein sequence: CASSFRTSGGETQYF. The rearrangement links TRBV7-3 to TRBJ2-5; 8 positions agree with TRBD2. Looked up from germline, CDR1 is SGHTA and CDR2 is FQGTGA. This CDR3 has 15 amino acids. V lost 3 bases, J lost 5 bases, and 8 bases stayed unmatched.

V is TRBV7-8 and J is TRBJ2-2; D is unresolved. In germline, CDR1 is SGHVS, CDR2 FQNEAQ. With 6 bases removed from V and 0 bases from J, the gap between germline ends came to 14 bases. There are 16 residues in the CDR3. CDR3 loop: CASRFSGFANTGELFF. Here the CDR3 DNA reads TGTGCCAGCAGGTTTTCAGGATTCGCGAACACCGGGGAGCTGTTTTTT.

This clonotype came up many times. The gene calls are TRBV6-1 and TRBJ2-7; 12 nucleotides align to TRBD2. The CDR3 sequence is 15 residues long. Trimming at V came to 6 bases and at J to 4 bases, leaving 7 bases not matched to a gene. The germline V gene encodes CDR1 MNHNS and CDR2 SASEGT. CDR3 DNA sequence: TGTGCCAGCAGCCCAGGACTAGCGGGGACATACGAGCAGTACTTC. It specifies CASSPGLAGTYEQYF.

With respect to this clonotype: The junction departs from germline at one end; a sequencing error may be responsible. The rearrangement links TRBV25-1 to TRBJ2-7, with TRBD2 matching 9 bases. The CDR3 is made up of 16 amino acids. Germline V gene data show CDR1 as MGHDK and CDR2 as SYGVNS. Here the CDR3 reads CASSLAGGGVPYEQCF. The CDR3 region has the DNA TGTGCCAGCAGCTTAGCCGGCGGGGGGGTCCCCTACGAGCAGTGCTTC.

This chain joins TRBV6-4 and TRBJ2-5, with 7 bases fitting TRBD1. Looked up from germline, CDR1 is MRHNA and CDR2 is SNTAGT. V gave up 6 bases and J gave up 4 bases; unmatched junction bases: 5. This CDR3 is 13 amino acids long. The CDR3 sequence: CASSPTGTETQYF. For the CDR3, the DNA is TGTGCCAGCAGCCCGACAGGGACAGAGACCCAGTACTTC.

The CDR3 nucleotides read TGTGCCACCAGCAGAGATCGGTGGGACAGATCCACTGAAGCTTTCTTT. Translated: CATSRDRWDRSTEAFF. This chain joins TRBV15 and TRBJ1-1; 7 nucleotides agree with TRBD1. This CDR3 has 16 amino acids. J gave up 4 bases and V 0 bases, and 8 bases lay outside the gene matches. CDR1 and CDR2 (germline): LNHNV, YYDKDF (reference sequence). The entire variable domain, with the rest obtained from reference TRBV15 and TRBJ1-1, is as follows: DAMVIQNPRYQVTQFGKPVTLSCSQTLNHNVMYWYQQKSSQAPKLLFHYYDKDFNNEADTPDNFQSRRPNTSFCFLDIRSPGLGDTAMYLCATSRDRWDRSTEAFFGQGTRLTVV.

V and J are TRBV2 and TRBJ2-1; no reliable D call. The V end lost 7 bases, the J end lost 13 bases, and 20 bases lay between the germline ends. This CDR3 has 13 residues. Per germline, CDR1 SNHLY and CDR2 FYNNEI. The CDR3 spells CASIKADVLYQFF. In DNA form, the CDR3 reads TGTGCCAGCATTAAGGCAGATGTGCTATACCAGTTCTTC. Variable domain in full (rest from reference TRBV2 and TRBJ2-1): EPEVTQTPSHQVTQMGQEVILRCVPISNHLYFYWYRQILGQKVEFLVSFYNNEISEKSEIFDDQFSVERPDGSNFTLKIRSTKLEDSAMYFCASIKADVLYQFFGPGTRLTVL.

For this clonotype: A much larger clone is a single base away; this may be a read error. The J gene is TRBJ2-7, the V gene TRBV11-1; 7 bases fit TRBD1. This CDR3 is built from 17 residues. Germline lookup yields CDR1 SGHAT and CDR2 FQDESV (reference sequence). Trimming took 5 bases from V and 1 from J; bases not matched to a gene: 14. DNA of the CDR3: TGTGCCAGCAGCAGAACCCGAGGACAGGTTGAGTCCTACGAGCAGTACTTC. It encodes CASSRTRGQVESYEQYF.

As DNA, the CDR3 is TGCAGTGCTAGAAGCCGTTTATCCTACAATGAGCAGTTCTTC. Protein sequence: CSARSRLSYNEQFF. The chain carries TRBV20-1 and TRBJ2-1; D is unclear. V lost 2 bases and J 1 base, leaving 9 bases between the germline ends. Germline lookup yields CDR1 DFQATT and CDR2 SNEGSKA (reference sequence). This CDR3 contains 14 residues.

This clonotype showed up just a few times. The V call is TRBV6-5, the J call TRBJ1-1; D is possibly TRBD1 (6 bases). Germline V CDR1 and CDR2: MNHEY, SVGAGI. The V and J ends lost 4 bases and 3 bases respectively, with 12 bases between them. This CDR3 region has 14 residues. CDR3 nucleotides: TGTGCCAGCAGTTCCTCGGGGGCTTACACTGAAGCTTTCTTT. This translates into CASSSSGAYTEAFF.

This clonotype was found many times. V and J are TRBV2 and TRBJ1-1; D ambiguous. Trimming left V 2 bases short and J 1 base short, with 11 bases between. Germline assignment: CDR1 SNHLY and CDR2 FYNNEI. The CDR3 sequence is 15 residues long. CDR3 in DNA: TGTGCCAGCAGTGAAAAACGACTGAGGAACACTGAAGCTTTCTTT. This sequence encodes CASSEKRLRNTEAFF. The variable domain in full, with the rest retrieved from reference TRBV2 and TRBJ1-1, is EPEVTQTPSHQVTQMGQEVILRCVPISNHLYFYWYRQILGQKVEFLVSFYNNEISEKSEIFDDQFSVERPDGSNFTLKIRSTKLEDSAMYFCASSEKRLRNTEAFFGQGTRLTVV.